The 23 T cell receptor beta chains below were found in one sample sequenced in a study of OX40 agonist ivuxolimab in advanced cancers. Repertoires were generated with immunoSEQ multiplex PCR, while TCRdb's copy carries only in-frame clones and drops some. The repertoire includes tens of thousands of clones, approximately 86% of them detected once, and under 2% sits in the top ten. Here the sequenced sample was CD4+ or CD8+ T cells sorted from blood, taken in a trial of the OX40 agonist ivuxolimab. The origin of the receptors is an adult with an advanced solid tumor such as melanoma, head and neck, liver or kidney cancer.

The CDR3 sequence: CASSLLQSINTEAFF. The CDR3 nucleotides are TGCGCCAGCAGCTTGTTACAGTCGATAAACACTGAAGCTTTCTTT. The chain uses TRBV5-1 and TRBJ1-1; no reliable D call. This CDR3 is built from 15 residues. The V end was cut by 1 base, the J end by 2 bases, with 12 bases between. CDR1 and CDR2 from the germline V gene are SGHRS and YFSETQ.

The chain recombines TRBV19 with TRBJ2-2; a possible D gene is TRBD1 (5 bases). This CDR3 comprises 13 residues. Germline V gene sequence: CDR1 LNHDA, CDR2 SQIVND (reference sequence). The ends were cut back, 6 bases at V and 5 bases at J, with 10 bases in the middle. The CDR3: CASSQGRTGELFF. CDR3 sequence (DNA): TGTGCCAGTAGCCAGGGAAGAACCGGGGAGCTGTTTTTT. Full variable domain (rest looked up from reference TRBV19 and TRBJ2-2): DGGITQSPKYLFRKEGQNVTLSCEQNLNHDAMYWYRQDPGQGLRLIYYSQIVNDFQKGDIAEGYSVSREKKESFPLTVTSAQKNPTAFYLCASSQGRTGELFFGEGSRLTVL.

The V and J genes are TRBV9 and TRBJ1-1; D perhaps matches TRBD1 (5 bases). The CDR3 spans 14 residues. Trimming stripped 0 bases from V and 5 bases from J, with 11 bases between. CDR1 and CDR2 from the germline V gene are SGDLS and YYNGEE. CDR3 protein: CASSVVQGFTEAFF. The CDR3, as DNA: TGTGCCAGCAGCGTAGTCCAGGGTTTTACTGAAGCTTTCTTT.

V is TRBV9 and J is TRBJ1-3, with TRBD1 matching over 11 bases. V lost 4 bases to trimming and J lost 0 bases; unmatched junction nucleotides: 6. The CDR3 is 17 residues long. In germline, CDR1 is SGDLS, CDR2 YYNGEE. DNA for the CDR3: TGTGCCAGCAGCACCGGGACAGGGGGAAACTCTGGAAACACCATATATTTT. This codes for CASSTGTGGNSGNTIYF.

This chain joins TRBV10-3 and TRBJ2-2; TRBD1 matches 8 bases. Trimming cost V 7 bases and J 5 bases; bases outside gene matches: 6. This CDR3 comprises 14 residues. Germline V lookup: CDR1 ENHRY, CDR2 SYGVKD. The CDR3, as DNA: TGTGCCATCACCCCGGACAGGGAAACCGGGGAGCTGTTTTTT. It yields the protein CAITPDRETGELFF.

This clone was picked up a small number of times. The CDR3 loop reads CASSFQTGTGSISNEQFF. For the CDR3, the DNA is TGTGCCAGCAGCTTCCAAACCGGGACAGGGTCAATCTCCAATGAGCAGTTCTTC. This rearrangement joins TRBV11-3 to TRBJ2-1; 9 bases are a match to TRBD1. Germline CDR1 SGHNT, CDR2 YENEEA. The CDR3 spans 18 residues. V shed 3 bases and J 6 bases; nucleotides not matched to a gene: 15.

CDR3 protein: CASSLDSDGFTYF. CDR3 sequence (DNA): TGTGCCAGCAGCTTAGATTCCGACGGTTTTACCTACTTC. The V call is TRBV7-2, the J call TRBJ2-7, with D unclear. The length of the CDR3 is 13 residues. V was clipped by 1 base and J by 13 bases, with 17 bases between them. In germline, CDR1 is SGHTA, CDR2 FQGNSA.

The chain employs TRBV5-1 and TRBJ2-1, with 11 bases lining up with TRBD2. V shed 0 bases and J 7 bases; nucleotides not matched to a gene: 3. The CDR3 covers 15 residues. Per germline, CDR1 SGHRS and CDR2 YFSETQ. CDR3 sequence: CASSLGLAGRNEQFF. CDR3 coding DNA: TGCGCCAGCAGCTTGGGACTAGCGGGGCGTAATGAGCAGTTCTTC.

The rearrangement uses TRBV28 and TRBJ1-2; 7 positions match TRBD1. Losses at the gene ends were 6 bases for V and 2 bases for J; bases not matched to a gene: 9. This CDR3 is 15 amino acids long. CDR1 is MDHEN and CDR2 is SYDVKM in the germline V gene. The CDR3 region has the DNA TGTGCCAGCAGCGAACAGGGACAGATGAACTATGGCTACACCTTC. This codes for CASSEQGQMNYGYTF.

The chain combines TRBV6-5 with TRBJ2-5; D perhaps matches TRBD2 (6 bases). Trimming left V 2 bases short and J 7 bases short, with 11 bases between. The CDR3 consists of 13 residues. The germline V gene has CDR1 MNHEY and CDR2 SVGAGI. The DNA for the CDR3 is TGTGCCAGCAGTTACAGTCTGGAGGGGACCCAGTACTTC. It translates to CASSYSLEGTQYF.

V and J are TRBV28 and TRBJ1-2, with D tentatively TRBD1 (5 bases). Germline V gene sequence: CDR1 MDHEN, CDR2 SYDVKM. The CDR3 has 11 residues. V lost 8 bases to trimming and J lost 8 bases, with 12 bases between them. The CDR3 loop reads CASLREGGYTF. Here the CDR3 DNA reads TGTGCCAGCCTCAGGGAGGGCGGCTACACCTTC.

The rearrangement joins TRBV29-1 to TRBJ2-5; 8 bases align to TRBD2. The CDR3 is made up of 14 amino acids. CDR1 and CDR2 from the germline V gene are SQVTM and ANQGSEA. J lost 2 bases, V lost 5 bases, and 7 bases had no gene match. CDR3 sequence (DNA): TGCAGCGTTCGTGGGGCGGGGGGACAAGAGACCCAGTACTTC. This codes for CSVRGAGGQETQYF.

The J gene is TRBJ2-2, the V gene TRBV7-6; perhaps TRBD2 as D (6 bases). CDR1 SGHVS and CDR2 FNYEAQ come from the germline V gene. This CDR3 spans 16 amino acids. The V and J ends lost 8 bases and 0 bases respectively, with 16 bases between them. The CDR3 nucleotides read TGTGCCAGCGGTTTACGGGGGACGACGAACACCGGGGAGCTGTTTTTT. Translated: CASGLRGTTNTGELFF. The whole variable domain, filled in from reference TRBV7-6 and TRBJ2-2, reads GAGVSQSPRYKVTKRGQDVALRCDPISGHVSLYWYRQALGQGPEFLTYFNYEAQQDKSGLPNDRFSAERPEGSISTLTIQRTEQRDSAMYRCASGLRGTTNTGELFFGEGSRLTVL.

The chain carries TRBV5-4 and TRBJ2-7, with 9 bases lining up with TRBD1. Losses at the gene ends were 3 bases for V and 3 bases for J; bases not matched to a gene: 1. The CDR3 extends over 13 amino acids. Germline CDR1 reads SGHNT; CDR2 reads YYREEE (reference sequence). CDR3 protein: CASSSTGGYEQYF. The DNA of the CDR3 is TGTGCCAGCAGCTCGACAGGGGGCTACGAGCAGTACTTC. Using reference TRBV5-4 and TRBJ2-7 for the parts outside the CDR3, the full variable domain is ETGVTQSPTHLIKTRGQQVTLRCSSQSGHNTVSWYQQALGQGPQFIFQYYREEENGRGNFPPRFSGLQFPNYSSELNVNALELDDSALYLCASSSTGGYEQYFGPGTRLTVT.

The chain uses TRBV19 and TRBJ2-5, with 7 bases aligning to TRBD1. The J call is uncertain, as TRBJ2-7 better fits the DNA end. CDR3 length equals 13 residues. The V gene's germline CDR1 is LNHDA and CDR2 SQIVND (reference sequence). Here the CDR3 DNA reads TGTGCCAGCTCCAGACAGGGCGTCCGCGAGCAGTACTTC. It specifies CASSRQGVREQYF.

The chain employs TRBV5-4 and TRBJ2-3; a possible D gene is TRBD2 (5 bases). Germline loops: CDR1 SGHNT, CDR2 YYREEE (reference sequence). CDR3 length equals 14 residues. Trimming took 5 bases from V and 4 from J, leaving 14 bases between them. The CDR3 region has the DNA TGTGCCAGCAGATCTGGATGGGGAGCAGATACGCAGTATTTT. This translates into CASRSGWGADTQYF.

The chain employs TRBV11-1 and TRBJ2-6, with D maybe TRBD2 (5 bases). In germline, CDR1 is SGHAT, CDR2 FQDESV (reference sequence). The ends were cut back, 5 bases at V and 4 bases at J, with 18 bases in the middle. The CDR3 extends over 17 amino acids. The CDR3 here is CASSPSSGGTGANVLTF. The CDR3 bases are TGTGCCAGCAGCCCTAGCTCCGGAGGTACCGGGGCCAACGTCCTGACTTTC.

The CDR3 sequence: CASIATPNGGEQYF. DNA for the CDR3: TGTGCCAGCATAGCAACCCCGAACGGGGGGGAGCAGTACTTC. The J gene is TRBJ2-7, the V gene TRBV6-5; 7 bases are shared with TRBD2. With V trimmed by 7 bases and J by 7 bases, 13 bases remained unmatched. The CDR3 is 14 amino acids. Germline V gene data show CDR1 as MNHEY and CDR2 as SVGAGI.

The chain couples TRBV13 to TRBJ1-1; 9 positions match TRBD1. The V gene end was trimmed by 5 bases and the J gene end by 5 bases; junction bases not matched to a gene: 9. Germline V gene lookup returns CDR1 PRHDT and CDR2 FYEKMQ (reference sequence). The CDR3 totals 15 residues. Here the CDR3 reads CASSLNRGRRTEAFF. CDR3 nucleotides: TGTGCCAGCAGCCTCAACAGGGGGCGGAGGACTGAAGCTTTCTTT.

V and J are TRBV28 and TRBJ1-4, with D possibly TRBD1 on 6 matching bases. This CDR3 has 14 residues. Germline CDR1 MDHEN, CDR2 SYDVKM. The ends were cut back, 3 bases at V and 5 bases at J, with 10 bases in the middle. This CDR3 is CASSLGGANEKLFF. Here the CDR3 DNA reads TGTGCCAGCAGTTTGGGGGGGGCCAATGAAAAACTGTTTTTT.

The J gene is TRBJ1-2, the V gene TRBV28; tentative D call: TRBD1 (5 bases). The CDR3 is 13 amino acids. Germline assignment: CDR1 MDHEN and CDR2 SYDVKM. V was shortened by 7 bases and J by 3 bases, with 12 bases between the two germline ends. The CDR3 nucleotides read TGTGCCAGCAACCCCCCGGGGGACTATGGCTACACCTTC. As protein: CASNPPGDYGYTF.

This CDR3 reads CASSPGTGIQYF. The CDR3 DNA reads TGTGCCAGCAGCCCGGGGACAGGCATTCAGTACTTC. This chain connects TRBV11-2 to TRBJ2-4, with TRBD1 identical over 8 bases. Germline V gene sequence: CDR1 SGHAT, CDR2 FQNNGV. This CDR3 region has 12 residues. Germline trimming cut 5 bases from V and 9 bases from J; bases unmatched to any gene: 3.

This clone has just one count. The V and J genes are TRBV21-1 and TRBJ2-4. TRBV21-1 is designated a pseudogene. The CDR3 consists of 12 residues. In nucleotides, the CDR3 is TGTGCCAGCCGAGGGGGGCTAAACATTCAGTACTTC. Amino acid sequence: CASRGGLNIQYF.